The 8 T cell receptor beta chains below all came from one sample that was sequenced in a study of T cell responses to AZD1222 COVID-19 vaccine. Profiled with immunoSEQ multiplex PCR; TCRdb holds only in-frame clones, not every one. The sample has 140,000 to 150,000 clones; around 90% are singletons. The material sequenced was peripheral blood, taken on day 0 of AZD1222 vaccination. These receptors originate from an adult in good health.

The chain recombines TRBV9 with TRBJ1-5, with unresolved D. V was clipped by 1 base and J by 1 base, with 3 bases between them. CDR1 SGDLS and CDR2 YYNGEE come from the germline V gene. The CDR3 runs 13 residues. In nucleotides, the CDR3 is TGTGCCAGCAGCGTACGAAGCAATCAGCCCCAGCATTTT. Translating it yields CASSVRSNQPQHF. Full variable domain (outside the CDR3, taken from reference TRBV9 and TRBJ1-5): DSGVTQTPKHLITATGQRVTLRCSPRSGDLSVYWYQQSLDQGLQFLIQYYNGEERAKGNILERFSAQQFPDLHSELNLSSLELGDSALYFCASSVRSNQPQHFGDGTRLSIL.

The chain uses TRBV20-1 and TRBJ1-2; D gene uncertain. This CDR3 is built from 11 residues. V was shortened by 5 bases and J by 7 bases, with 11 bases between the two germline ends. CDR1 DFQATT and CDR2 SNEGSKA come from the germline V gene (reference sequence). Written as DNA, the CDR3 is TGCAGTGCTGATCCCCTGGGTGGCTACACCTTC. It codes for CSADPLGGYTF.

This clone showed up just once. This chain's CDR3 is CASSLLAGTDTQYF. CDR3 nucleotide sequence: TGTGCCAGCAGCTTACTAGCGGGCACAGATACGCAGTATTTT. The rearrangement joins TRBV11-2 to TRBJ2-3, with 7 bases aligning to TRBD2. This CDR3 region has 14 residues. The germline V gene encodes CDR1 SGHAT and CDR2 FQNNGV. With V trimmed by 2 bases and J by 1 base, 0 bases remained unmatched.

The chain employs TRBV29-1 and TRBJ2-7; the D gene could be TRBD1 or TRBD2 (5 bases each). The V end lost 5 bases, the J end lost 6 bases, and 11 bases lay between the germline ends. This CDR3 contains 11 residues. From germline, CDR1 is SQVTM and CDR2 ANQGSEA. This CDR3 reads CSVSGGGEQYF. CDR3 DNA sequence: TGCAGCGTTAGTGGGGGTGGCGAGCAGTACTTC.

This clone has a single count. The genes are TRBV14 and TRBJ1-2; TRBD1 matches at 7 bases. CDR3 length: 19 residues. J gave up 2 bases and V 5 bases, and 20 bases lay outside the gene matches. Germline V gene data show CDR1 as SGHDN and CDR2 as FVKESK. The CDR3 sequence is CASSDRRGQGTASNYGYTF. In nucleotides, the CDR3 is TGTGCCAGCAGCGATCGGAGGGGGCAGGGGACCGCCTCCAACTATGGCTACACCTTC. Filled out from reference TRBV14 and TRBJ1-2, the complete variable domain reads EAGVTQFPSHSVIEKGQTVTLRCDPISGHDNLYWYRRVMGKEIKFLLHFVKESKQDESGMPNNRFLAERTGGTYSTLKVQPAELEDSGVYFCASSDRRGQGTASNYGYTFGSGTRLTVV.

The chain combines TRBV19 with TRBJ2-7, with D unclear. This CDR3 spans 15 amino acids. CDR1 is LNHDA, CDR2 SQIVND, per germline (reference sequence). Trimming removed 6 bases from V and 0 bases from J, with 15 bases in between. The CDR3 region is CASRSRHHLSYEQYF. DNA of the CDR3: TGTGCCAGTAGATCCCGGCACCACCTCTCCTACGAGCAGTACTTC.

The chain employs TRBV6-5 and TRBJ1-5; 8 positions agree with TRBD1. The CDR3 is 15 residues long. Germline V gene data show CDR1 as MNHEY and CDR2 as SVGAGI. The V segment lost 5 bases and the J segment 4 bases; nucleotides outside the gene matches: 7. The CDR3 protein is CASSPPDRENQPQHF. As DNA, the CDR3 is TGTGCCAGCAGTCCTCCGGACAGGGAAAATCAGCCCCAGCATTTT.

The V call is TRBV5-6, the J call TRBJ1-6, with D possibly TRBD1 on 5 matching bases. V dropped 2 bases and J dropped 6 bases, with 15 bases sitting between them. This CDR3 region has 16 residues. The V gene's germline CDR1 is SGHDT and CDR2 YYEEEE. The CDR3 nucleotides are TGTGCCAGCAGCTTACTTGGAGGGGCCTCTAATTCACCCCTCCACTTT. As protein: CASSLLGGASNSPLHF.